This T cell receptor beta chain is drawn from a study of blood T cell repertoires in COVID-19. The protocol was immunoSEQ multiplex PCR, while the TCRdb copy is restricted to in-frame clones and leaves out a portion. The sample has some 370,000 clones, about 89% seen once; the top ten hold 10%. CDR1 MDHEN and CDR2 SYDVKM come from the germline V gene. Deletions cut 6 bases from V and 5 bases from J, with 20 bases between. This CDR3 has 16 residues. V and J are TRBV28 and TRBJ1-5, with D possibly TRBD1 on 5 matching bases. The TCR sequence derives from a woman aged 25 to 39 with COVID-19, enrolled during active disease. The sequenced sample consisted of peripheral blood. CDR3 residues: CASSPLGGDDHQPQHF. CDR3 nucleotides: TGTGCCAGCAGCCCACTGGGGGGGGACGATCATCAGCCCCAGCATTTT. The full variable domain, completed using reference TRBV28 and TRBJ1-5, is DVKVTQSSRYLVKRTGEKVFLECVQDMDHENMFWYRQDPGLGLRLIYFSYDVKMKEKGDIPEGYSVSREKKERFSLILESASTNQTSMYLCASSPLGGDDHQPQHFGDGTRLSIL.